The rows below give T cell receptor beta chains drawn from one sample of a study of OX40 agonist ivuxolimab in advanced cancers. This table comes from immunoSEQ multiplex PCR, and its TCRdb copy is limited to in-frame clones, with some not included. The sample consists of around 56,000 clones, roughly 89% of them appearing once. Sequenced material: CD4+ or CD8+ T cells sorted from blood, taken in a trial of the OX40 agonist ivuxolimab. Receptors were obtained from an adult with an advanced solid tumor such as melanoma, head and neck, liver or kidney cancer. CDR3s include the opening cysteine and the closing phenylalanine or tryptophan. D genes are given only for firm matches. The size of a clone is reported for some rows only, either as once, few or many, or as a class for expanded clones.

clone_size: -; v_call: TRBV23-1; j_call: TRBJ2-1; d_call: -; cdr3_nt: TGCGCCAGCAGTCAACCGCCCTCAGGTACTGAGCAGTTCTTC; cdr3_aa: CASSQPPSGTEQFF
clone_size: -; v_call: TRBV6-6; j_call: TRBJ2-3; d_call: -; cdr3_nt: TGTGCCAGCAGTTACTCGAGTGGGGGGGCTGCAGATACGCAGTATTTT; cdr3_aa: CASSYSSGGAADTQYF
clone_size: -; v_call: TRBV5-6; j_call: TRBJ1-3; d_call: -; cdr3_nt: TGTGCCAGCATGAGGATGGAGGCCAGCTCTGGAAACACCATATATTTT; cdr3_aa: CASMRMEASSGNTIYF
clone_size: -; v_call: TRBV19; j_call: TRBJ2-1; d_call: TRBD2; cdr3_nt: TGTGCCAGTAGCCAAACTAGCGGTTCATATTCCTACAATGAGCAGTTCTTC; cdr3_aa: CASSQTSGSYSYNEQFF
clone_size: -; v_call: TRBV5-1; j_call: TRBJ1-1; d_call: TRBD1; cdr3_nt: TGCGCCAGCACCATCGGGACAGGGGCCCTCAACACTGAAGCTTTCTTT; cdr3_aa: CASTIGTGALNTEAFF
clone_size: -; v_call: TRBV29-1; j_call: TRBJ2-7; d_call: -; cdr3_nt: TGCAGCGTGCGGACAGCGGAAACCTACGAGCAGTACTTC; cdr3_aa: CSVRTAETYEQYF
clone_size: -; v_call: TRBV6-1; j_call: TRBJ2-1; d_call: -; cdr3_nt: TGTGCCAGCCTAAAGGGTAATGAGCAGTTCTTC; cdr3_aa: CASLKGNEQFF
clone_size: once; v_call: TRBV18; j_call: TRBJ1-1; d_call: -; cdr3_nt: TGTGCCAGCTCTCCGACAGGAGAGGGGACTGAAGCTTTCTTT; cdr3_aa: CASSPTGEGTEAFF
clone_size: -; v_call: TRBV15; j_call: TRBJ2-5; d_call: TRBD2; cdr3_nt: TGTGCCACCCGGACTAGCGGCCAAGAGACCCAGTACTTC; cdr3_aa: CATRTSGQETQYF
clone_size: few; v_call: TRBV4-1; j_call: TRBJ2-1; d_call: TRBD2; cdr3_nt: TGCGCCAGCAGCCAGGGGATGATAGCGGGGCACAATGAGCAGTTCTTC; cdr3_aa: CASSQGMIAGHNEQFF
clone_size: -; v_call: TRBV18; j_call: TRBJ1-5; d_call: -; cdr3_nt: TGTGCCAGCTCACCTGACATGACAGGAGGGGGTCAGCCCCAGCATTTT; cdr3_aa: CASSPDMTGGGQPQHF
clone_size: -; v_call: TRBV5-4; j_call: TRBJ2-3; d_call: -; cdr3_nt: TGTGCCAGCAGCTTGAGAAGCACAGATACGCAGTATTTT; cdr3_aa: CASSLRSTDTQYF
clone_size: -; v_call: TRBV5-1; j_call: TRBJ2-7; d_call: -; cdr3_nt: TGCGCCAGCAGCTCCGGCGGGTCGGGCTCCTACGAGCAGTACTTC; cdr3_aa: CASSSGGSGSYEQYF
clone_size: -; v_call: TRBV5-1; j_call: TRBJ2-5; d_call: TRBD2; cdr3_nt: TGCGCCAGCAGCGGCACTAGCGGGAGTAAGACCCAGTACTTC; cdr3_aa: CASSGTSGSKTQYF
clone_size: -; v_call: TRBV30; j_call: TRBJ2-5; d_call: -; cdr3_nt: TGTGCCTGGAGTAAGGACATGGTAGGAGAGACCCAGTACTTC; cdr3_aa: CAWSKDMVGETQYF
clone_size: few; v_call: TRBV2; j_call: TRBJ1-2; d_call: -; cdr3_nt: TGTGCCAGCAGTTCGGGGTCCTATGGCTACACCTTC; cdr3_aa: CASSSGSYGYTF
clone_size: -; v_call: TRBV6-1; j_call: TRBJ2-7; d_call: TRBD1; cdr3_nt: TGTGCCAGCAGTGAATTTGGACAGGGGTTTCCGTACGAGCAGTACTTC; cdr3_aa: CASSEFGQGFPYEQYF
clone_size: -; v_call: TRBV9; j_call: TRBJ1-1; d_call: TRBD1; cdr3_nt: TGTGCCAGCAGCGAGACAGGGGCCGTTAGCACTGAAGCTTTCTTT; cdr3_aa: CASSETGAVSTEAFF
clone_size: -; v_call: TRBV4-2; j_call: TRBJ2-5; d_call: -; cdr3_nt: TGTGCCAGCAGCCAAGTGGAAATCGAAGAGACCCAGTACTTC; cdr3_aa: CASSQVEIEETQYF
clone_size: -; v_call: TRBV5-6; j_call: TRBJ2-1; d_call: -; cdr3_nt: TGTGCCAGCAGATCATTCGAGCAGGGGCTCTGGAATGAGCAGTTCTTC; cdr3_aa: CASRSFEQGLWNEQFF
clone_size: -; v_call: TRBV7-3; j_call: TRBJ2-7; d_call: -; cdr3_nt: TGTGCCAGCAGCCCCCGAGGGGCGCGCCACGAGCAGTACTTC; cdr3_aa: CASSPRGARHEQYF
clone_size: -; v_call: TRBV5-5; j_call: TRBJ2-7; d_call: -; cdr3_nt: TGTGCCAGCAGGGCACTAATCAGTAGTCACGAGCAGTACTTC; cdr3_aa: CASRALISSHEQYF
clone_size: -; v_call: TRBV13; j_call: TRBJ1-4; d_call: -; cdr3_nt: TGTGCCAGCAGCAGAGGGACGTTAACTAATGAAAAACTGTTTTTT; cdr3_aa: CASSRGTLTNEKLFF
clone_size: once; v_call: TRBV6-5; j_call: TRBJ1-4; d_call: -; cdr3_nt: TGTGCCAGCATGAGACGGAGGTCTTTTGAAAAACTGTTTTTT; cdr3_aa: CASMRRRSFEKLFF
clone_size: once; v_call: TRBV27; j_call: TRBJ2-1; d_call: TRBD2; cdr3_nt: TGTGCCAGCAGTTCTACTAGCGGGAAACCCTACAATGAGCAGTTCTTC; cdr3_aa: CASSSTSGKPYNEQFF
clone_size: -; v_call: TRBV6-6; j_call: TRBJ1-5; d_call: -; cdr3_nt: TGTGCCAGCAGTTACGACGGTACGGGCCAGCCCCAGCATTTT; cdr3_aa: CASSYDGTGQPQHF
clone_size: -; v_call: TRBV18; j_call: TRBJ1-2; d_call: -; cdr3_nt: TGTGCCAGCTCACGGGGGGGGGCTGGCTACACCTTC; cdr3_aa: CASSRGGAGYTF
clone_size: -; v_call: TRBV7-9; j_call: TRBJ1-2; d_call: -; cdr3_nt: TGTGCCAGCAGCTTAGTGTCCGGCGGCTACACCTTC; cdr3_aa: CASSLVSGGYTF
clone_size: -; v_call: TRBV5-4; j_call: TRBJ2-1; d_call: TRBD2; cdr3_nt: TGTGCCAGCAGCTTGCCCTCCCTAGCGGGAGTGAACAATGAGCAGTTCTTC; cdr3_aa: CASSLPSLAGVNNEQFF
clone_size: -; v_call: TRBV19; j_call: TRBJ2-2; d_call: TRBD2; cdr3_nt: TGTGCCAGTAGTTTCGGGACTAGCGGCACCGGGGAGCTGTTTTTT; cdr3_aa: CASSFGTSGTGELFF
clone_size: -; v_call: TRBV19; j_call: TRBJ2-1; d_call: -; cdr3_nt: TGTGCCAGTAGTATGTCGGGACTTTCCTACAATGAGCAGTTCTTC; cdr3_aa: CASSMSGLSYNEQFF
clone_size: -; v_call: TRBV6-5; j_call: TRBJ1-1; d_call: TRBD1; cdr3_nt: TGTGCCAGCAAATTGACAGGGGCGGTGAACACTGAAGCTTTCTTT; cdr3_aa: CASKLTGAVNTEAFF
clone_size: -; v_call: TRBV10-1; j_call: TRBJ2-6; d_call: -; cdr3_nt: TGCGCCAGCAGTTTATGCGTAAGGGCACAAAGTCGGGCCAACGTCCTGACTTTC; cdr3_aa: CASSLCVRAQSRANVLTF
clone_size: -; v_call: TRBV9; j_call: TRBJ2-5; d_call: -; cdr3_nt: TGTGCCAGCAGCGCGGGAGAGACAGGTGGTGACCAAGAGACCCAGTACTTC; cdr3_aa: CASSAGETGGDQETQYF
clone_size: once; v_call: TRBV7-3; j_call: TRBJ2-3; d_call: TRBD2; cdr3_nt: TGTGCCAGCAGCCCGGGACTAGCGGGACTTACTAGCACAGATACGCAGTATTTT; cdr3_aa: CASSPGLAGLTSTDTQYF
clone_size: -; v_call: TRBV7-9; j_call: TRBJ1-1; d_call: -; cdr3_nt: TGTGCCAGCAGTTTCACTAACACTGAAGCTTTCTTT; cdr3_aa: CASSFTNTEAFF
clone_size: -; v_call: TRBV6-5; j_call: TRBJ1-2; d_call: -; cdr3_nt: TGTGCCAGCAGTTACGGTGGCACCACTAACTATGGCTACACCTTC; cdr3_aa: CASSYGGTTNYGYTF
clone_size: -; v_call: TRBV9; j_call: TRBJ1-6; d_call: -; cdr3_nt: TGTGCCAGCAGCCCCCGGGCCTATAATTCACCCCTCCACTTT; cdr3_aa: CASSPRAYNSPLHF
clone_size: -; v_call: TRBV21-1; j_call: TRBJ2-3; d_call: -; cdr3_nt: TGTGCCAGCAGCAAATCGGGCAGGGGCTTAAGCACAGATACGCAGTATTTT; cdr3_aa: CASSKSGRGLSTDTQYF
clone_size: -; v_call: TRBV5-1; j_call: TRBJ2-4; d_call: -; cdr3_nt: TGCGCCAGCAGCTTGGCCGGGCAGGGGAGAGCCAAAAACATTCAGTACTTC; cdr3_aa: CASSLAGQGRAKNIQYF
clone_size: -; v_call: TRBV6-5; j_call: TRBJ2-5; d_call: -; cdr3_nt: TGTGCCAGCAGTTACTCAACAGGATCCCAAGAGACCCAGTACTTC; cdr3_aa: CASSYSTGSQETQYF
clone_size: -; v_call: TRBV11-3; j_call: TRBJ2-5; d_call: -; cdr3_nt: TGTGCCAGCAGCTCTAACAGCGGCCCGGGGGAGACCCAGTACTTC; cdr3_aa: CASSSNSGPGETQYF
clone_size: -; v_call: TRBV29-1; j_call: TRBJ2-4; d_call: -; cdr3_nt: TGCAGCGTTGAAGATTTGGGGTTCATTCAGTACTTC; cdr3_aa: CSVEDLGFIQYF
clone_size: -; v_call: TRBV7-9; j_call: TRBJ2-1; d_call: TRBD1; cdr3_nt: TGTGCCAGCAGCTTTCCCGGGACAGGGTTCAATGAGCAGTTCTTC; cdr3_aa: CASSFPGTGFNEQFF
clone_size: -; v_call: TRBV6-1; j_call: TRBJ1-2; d_call: -; cdr3_nt: TGTGCCAGCAGTGGGGACACACCTAACTATGGCTACACCTTC; cdr3_aa: CASSGDTPNYGYTF
clone_size: -; v_call: TRBV7-8; j_call: TRBJ2-5; d_call: TRBD2; cdr3_nt: TGTGCCAGCAGCTTAGCTGGATTAGCGGGAGGTGAGACCCAGTACTTC; cdr3_aa: CASSLAGLAGGETQYF
clone_size: -; v_call: TRBV2; j_call: TRBJ1-4; d_call: -; cdr3_nt: TGTGCCAGCAGTGGGCAGGGCAAGGATGAAAAACTGTTTTTT; cdr3_aa: CASSGQGKDEKLFF
clone_size: -; v_call: TRBV6-1; j_call: TRBJ1-3; d_call: -; cdr3_nt: TGTGCCAGCAGTGCCGGGCCGTGGGGAAACACCATATATTTT; cdr3_aa: CASSAGPWGNTIYF
clone_size: -; v_call: TRBV19; j_call: TRBJ2-1; d_call: -; cdr3_nt: TGTGCCAGTAGTCCTTATGGGGGAGTGGCCTACAATGAGCAGTTCTTC; cdr3_aa: CASSPYGGVAYNEQFF
clone_size: -; v_call: TRBV10-2; j_call: TRBJ2-2; d_call: -; cdr3_nt: TGCGCCAGCAGTGAGACGGACAAGAACACCGGGGAGCTGTTTTTT; cdr3_aa: CASSETDKNTGELFF
clone_size: once; v_call: TRBV30; j_call: TRBJ2-3; d_call: -; cdr3_nt: TGTGCCTGGAGTGTAGGGGGCGGGGGCACAGATACGCAGTATTTT; cdr3_aa: CAWSVGGGGTDTQYF